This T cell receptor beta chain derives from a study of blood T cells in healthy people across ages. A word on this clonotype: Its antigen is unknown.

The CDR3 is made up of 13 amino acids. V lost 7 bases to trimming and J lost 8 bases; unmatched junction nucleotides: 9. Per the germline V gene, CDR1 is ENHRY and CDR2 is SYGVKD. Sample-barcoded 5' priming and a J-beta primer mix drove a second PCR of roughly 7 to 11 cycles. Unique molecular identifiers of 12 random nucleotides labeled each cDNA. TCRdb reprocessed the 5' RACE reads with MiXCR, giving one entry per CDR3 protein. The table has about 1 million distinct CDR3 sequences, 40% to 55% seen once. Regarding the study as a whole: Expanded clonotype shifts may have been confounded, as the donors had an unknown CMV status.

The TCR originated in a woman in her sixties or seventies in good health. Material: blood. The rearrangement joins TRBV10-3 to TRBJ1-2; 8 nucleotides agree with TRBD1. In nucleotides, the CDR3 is TGTGCCATCACCTCGGACAGGGCCAGCGGCTACACCTTC. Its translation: CAITSDRASGYTF.